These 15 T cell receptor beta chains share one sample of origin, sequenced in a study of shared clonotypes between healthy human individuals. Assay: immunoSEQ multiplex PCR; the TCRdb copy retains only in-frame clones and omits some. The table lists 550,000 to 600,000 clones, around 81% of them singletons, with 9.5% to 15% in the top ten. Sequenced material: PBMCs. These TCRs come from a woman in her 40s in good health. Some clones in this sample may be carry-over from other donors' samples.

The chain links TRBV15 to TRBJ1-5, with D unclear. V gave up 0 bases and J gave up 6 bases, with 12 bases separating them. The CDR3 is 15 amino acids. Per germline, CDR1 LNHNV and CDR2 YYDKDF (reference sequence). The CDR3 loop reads CATSRDGQVVQPQHF. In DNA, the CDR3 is TGTGCCACCAGCAGAGATGGGCAGGTGGTTCAGCCCCAGCATTTT.

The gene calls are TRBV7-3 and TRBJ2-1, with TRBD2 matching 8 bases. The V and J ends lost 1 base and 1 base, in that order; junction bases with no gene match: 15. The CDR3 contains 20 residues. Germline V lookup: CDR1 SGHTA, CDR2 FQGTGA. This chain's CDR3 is CASSLRRGSGKIGSYNEQFF. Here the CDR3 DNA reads TGTGCCAGCAGCTTAAGGAGGGGTAGCGGGAAAATTGGGTCCTACAATGAGCAGTTCTTC.

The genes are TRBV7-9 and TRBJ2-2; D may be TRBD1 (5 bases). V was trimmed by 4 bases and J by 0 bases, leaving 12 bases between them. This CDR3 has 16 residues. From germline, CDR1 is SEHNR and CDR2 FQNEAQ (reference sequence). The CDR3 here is CASSSPGNANTGELFF. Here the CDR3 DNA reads TGTGCCAGCAGCTCACCAGGGAATGCGAACACCGGGGAGCTGTTTTTT.

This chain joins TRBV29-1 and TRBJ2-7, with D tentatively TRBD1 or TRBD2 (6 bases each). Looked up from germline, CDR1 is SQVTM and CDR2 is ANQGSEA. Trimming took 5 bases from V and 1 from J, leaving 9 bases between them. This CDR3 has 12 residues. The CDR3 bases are TGCAGCGTTCGGGGGCCATCCTACGAGCAGTACTTC. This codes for CSVRGPSYEQYF.

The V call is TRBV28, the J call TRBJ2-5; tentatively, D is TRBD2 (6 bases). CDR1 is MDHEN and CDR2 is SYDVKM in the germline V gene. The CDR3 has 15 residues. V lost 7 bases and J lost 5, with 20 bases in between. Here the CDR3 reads CASTLGGAEGETQYF. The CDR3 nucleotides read TGTGCCAGCACCCTGGGCGGGGCAGAGGGGGAGACCCAGTACTTC.

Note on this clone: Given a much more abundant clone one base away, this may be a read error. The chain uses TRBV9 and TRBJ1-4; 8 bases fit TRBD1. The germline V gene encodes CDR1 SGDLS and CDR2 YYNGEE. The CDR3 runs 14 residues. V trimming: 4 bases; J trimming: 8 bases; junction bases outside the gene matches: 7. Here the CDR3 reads CASSPRTGQEKLFF. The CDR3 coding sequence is TGTGCCAGCAGCCCCCGGACAGGGCAGGAAAAACTGTTTTTT.

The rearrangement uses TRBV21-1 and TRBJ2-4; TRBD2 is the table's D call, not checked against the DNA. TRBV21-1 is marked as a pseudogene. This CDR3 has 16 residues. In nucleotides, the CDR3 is TGTGCCAGCAGCAAAGCGCGAGAGCTAGCCAAAAACATTCAGTACTTC. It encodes CASSKARELAKNIQYF.

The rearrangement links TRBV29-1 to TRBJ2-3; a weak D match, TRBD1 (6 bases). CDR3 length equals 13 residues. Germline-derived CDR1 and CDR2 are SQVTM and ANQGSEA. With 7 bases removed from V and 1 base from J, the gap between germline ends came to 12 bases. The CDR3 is CSATGTGTDTQYF. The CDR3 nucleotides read TGCAGCGCTACAGGGACCGGCACAGATACGCAGTATTTT.

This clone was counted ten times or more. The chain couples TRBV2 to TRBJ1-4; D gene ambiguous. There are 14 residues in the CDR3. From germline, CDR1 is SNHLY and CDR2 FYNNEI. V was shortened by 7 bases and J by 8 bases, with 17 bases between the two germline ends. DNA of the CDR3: TGTGCCAGCAATTCCAGGAGGCTTGGCGAAAAACTGTTTTTT. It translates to CASNSRRLGEKLFF.

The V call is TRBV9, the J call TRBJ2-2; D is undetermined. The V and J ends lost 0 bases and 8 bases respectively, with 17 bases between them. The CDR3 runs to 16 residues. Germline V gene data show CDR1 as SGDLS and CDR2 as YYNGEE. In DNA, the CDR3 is TGTGCCAGCAGCGTAGTTTCTACAGACCTGGGGGGGGAGCTGTTTTTT. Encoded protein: CASSVVSTDLGGELFF. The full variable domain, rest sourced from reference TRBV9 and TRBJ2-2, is DSGVTQTPKHLITATGQRVTLRCSPRSGDLSVYWYQQSLDQGLQFLIQYYNGEERAKGNILERFSAQQFPDLHSELNLSSLELGDSALYFCASSVVSTDLGGELFFGEGSRLTVL.

CDR3 in DNA: TGTGCCAGCACCCCCGGCGGGAGTCAATCCTATGAGCAGTTCTTC. Its protein product is CASTPGGSQSYEQFF. The rearrangement uses TRBV11-2 and TRBJ2-1; 7 bases are a match to TRBD2. This CDR3 is built from 15 residues. The V gene end was trimmed by 7 bases and the J gene end by 8 bases; junction bases not matched to a gene: 14. Germline V gene sequence: CDR1 SGHAT, CDR2 FQNNGV.

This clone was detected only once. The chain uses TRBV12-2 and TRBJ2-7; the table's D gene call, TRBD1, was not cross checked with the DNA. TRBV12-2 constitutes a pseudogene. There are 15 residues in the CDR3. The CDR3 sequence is CASRLNYRGSYEQYF. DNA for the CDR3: TGTGCAAGTCGCTTAAATTACAGGGGCTCCTACGAGCAGTACTTC.

DNA for the CDR3: TGTGCCAGCAGCGGTTCCGGGACAGCGTACACAGATACGCAGTATTTT. Its protein is CASSGSGTAYTDTQYF. The chain carries TRBV28 and TRBJ2-3; 7 nucleotides align to TRBD1. There are 16 residues in the CDR3. J lost 2 bases, V lost 6 bases, and 11 bases had no gene match. The germline V gene has CDR1 MDHEN and CDR2 SYDVKM.

Here the CDR3 DNA reads TGTGCCAGCGCTAGCGGGATATACAATGAGCAGTTCTTC. Its translation is CASASGIYNEQFF. This sequence joins TRBV6-1 and TRBJ2-1; 9 bases match TRBD2. Germline CDR1 MNHNS, CDR2 SASEGT. The CDR3 extends over 13 amino acids. V dropped 8 bases and J dropped 4; count of bases not matched to a gene: 3.

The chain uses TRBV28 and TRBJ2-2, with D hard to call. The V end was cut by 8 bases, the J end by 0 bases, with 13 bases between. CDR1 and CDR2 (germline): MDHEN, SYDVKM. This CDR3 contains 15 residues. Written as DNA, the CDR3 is TGTGCCAGCTCCCGTCGGTACTCGAACACCGGGGAGCTGTTTTTT. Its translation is CASSRRYSNTGELFF.